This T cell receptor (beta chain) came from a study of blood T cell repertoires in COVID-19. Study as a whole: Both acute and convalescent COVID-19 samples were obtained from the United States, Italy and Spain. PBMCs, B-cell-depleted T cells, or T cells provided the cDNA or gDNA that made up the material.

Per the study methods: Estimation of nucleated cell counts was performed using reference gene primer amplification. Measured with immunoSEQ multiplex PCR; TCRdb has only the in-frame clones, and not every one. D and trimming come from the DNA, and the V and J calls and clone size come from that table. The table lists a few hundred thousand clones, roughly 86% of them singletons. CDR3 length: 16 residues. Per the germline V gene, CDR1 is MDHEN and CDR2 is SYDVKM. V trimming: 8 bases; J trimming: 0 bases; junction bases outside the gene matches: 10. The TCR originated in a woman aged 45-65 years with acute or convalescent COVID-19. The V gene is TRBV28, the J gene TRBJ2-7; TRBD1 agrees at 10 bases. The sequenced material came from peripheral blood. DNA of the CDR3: TGTGCCAGCGCCACGACAGGGGGCAGGAGCTCCTACGAGCAGTACTTC. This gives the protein CASATTGGRSSYEQYF.